The text below deals with one T cell receptor beta chain. This CDR3 is 15 amino acids long. From germline, CDR1 is MNHEY and CDR2 SVGAGI. Unmatched junction bases numbered 4, after V lost 2 bases and J lost 7 bases. The template for TCR beta VDJ and CDR3 sequence profiling was genomic DNA. In TCRdb, the reads were re-called with MiXCR into one record per CDR3 protein. Of 200,000 or so distinct CDR3 sequences in the sample, around 47% were seen once. These data come from a study of CD8+CD57+ T cells in acquired aplastic anemia. Patients picked for sequencing had shown CD8+CD57+ cell expansion detected by flow cytometry.

V and J are TRBV6-5 and TRBJ2-1; 11 bases map to TRBD1. This receptor was taken from a human donor with aplastic anemia. What was sequenced was sorted CD4+, CD8+, or CD8+CD57+ T cells (not recorded which) from PBMCs. The CDR3 loop reads CASSYPRDRGNEQFF. The CDR3 DNA is TGTGCCAGCAGTTACCCACGGGACAGGGGGAATGAGCAGTTCTTC.